These T cell receptor beta chains were read from a single sample in a study of T cell responses to AZD1222 COVID-19 vaccine. Clones were sequenced by immunoSEQ multiplex PCR, and TCRdb holds only the in-frame ones, with some missing. The sample lists roughly 190,000 clones, just over 90% occurring once. The sample in question was peripheral blood, obtained on day 0 of AZD1222 vaccination. The receptors here all came from an adult in good health. The CDR3 runs from the conserved cysteine through the conserved F or W. Fields, in order: CDR3 length, D gene, J gene, V gene, clone size, CDR3 DNA, CDR3 protein. A D gene is named only where the DNA matches it firmly. The size field is filled for only some rows; it gives once, few, many or a size class.

len: 14
d_gene: TRBD1
j_gene: TRBJ1-4
v_gene: TRBV19
abundance: -
CDR3nt: TGTGCCAGTAGTCTGACAGGGAAAGGCGAAAAACTGTTTTTT
CDR3aa: CASSLTGKGEKLFF

len: 13
d_gene: -
j_gene: TRBJ2-5
v_gene: TRBV11-1
abundance: many
CDR3nt: TGTGCCAGCAGCGATCCGGGAGAAGGGACCCAGTACTTC
CDR3aa: CASSDPGEGTQYF

len: 16
d_gene: TRBD1
j_gene: TRBJ1-2
v_gene: TRBV28
abundance: -
CDR3nt: TGTGCCAGCAGTCAACTGCAGGGGGCTTCTAACTATGGCTACACCTTC
CDR3aa: CASSQLQGASNYGYTF

len: 12
d_gene: TRBD2
j_gene: TRBJ2-7
v_gene: TRBV28
abundance: -
CDR3nt: TGTGCCAGTCTAGCGGGAGGTTTCGAGCAGTACTTC
CDR3aa: CASLAGGFEQYF

len: 12
d_gene: -
j_gene: TRBJ2-7
v_gene: TRBV27
abundance: -
CDR3nt: TGTGCCAGCAGCGGACAGCTCTACGAGCAGTACTTC
CDR3aa: CASSGQLYEQYF

len: 12
d_gene: TRBD2
j_gene: TRBJ2-7
v_gene: TRBV12-3/TRBV12-4
abundance: -
CDR3nt: TGTGCCACGAGGCGGGGGGATAGCGAGCAGTACTTC
CDR3aa: CATRRGDSEQYF

len: 15
d_gene: -
j_gene: TRBJ2-2
v_gene: TRBV5-6
abundance: -
CDR3nt: TGTGCCAGCAGCTTGGTTCCTAAGAACACCGGGGAGCTGTTTTTT
CDR3aa: CASSLVPKNTGELFF

len: 16
d_gene: -
j_gene: TRBJ2-1
v_gene: TRBV11-2
abundance: -
CDR3nt: TGTGCCAGCAGCTTATTCCGGCTAGCCTCCTACAATGAGCAGTTCTTC
CDR3aa: CASSLFRLASYNEQFF

len: 15
d_gene: -
j_gene: TRBJ1-1
v_gene: TRBV28
abundance: -
CDR3nt: TGTGCCAGCAGTTTCTCCGGGACGGTGAGTACTGAAGCTTTCTTT
CDR3aa: CASSFSGTVSTEAFF

len: 16
d_gene: TRBD1
j_gene: TRBJ1-4
v_gene: TRBV19
abundance: -
CDR3nt: TGTGCCAGTAGTGCGACCGGGACAGGGGAGGAGGAAAAACTGTTTTTT
CDR3aa: CASSATGTGEEEKLFF

len: 20
d_gene: TRBD1
j_gene: TRBJ1-4
v_gene: TRBV4-1
abundance: -
CDR3nt: TGCGCCAGCAGCCTAATCCTTCCGGGACAGGGGGCGGTAGCTAATGAAAAACTGTTTTTT
CDR3aa: CASSLILPGQGAVANEKLFF

len: 16
d_gene: -
j_gene: TRBJ1-2
v_gene: TRBV13
abundance: -
CDR3nt: TGTGCCAGCAGCTTAGAAAACAACGAGGTTAACTATGGCTACACCTTC
CDR3aa: CASSLENNEVNYGYTF

len: 15
d_gene: -
j_gene: TRBJ1-2
v_gene: TRBV4-1
abundance: -
CDR3nt: TGCGCCAGCAGCCAACATGAGACAAACCTTTATGGCTACACCTTC
CDR3aa: CASSQHETNLYGYTF

len: 15
d_gene: -
j_gene: TRBJ1-1
v_gene: TRBV29-1
abundance: few
CDR3nt: TGCAGCGTTGAGGGGAGGGAGGACACGAACACTGAAGCTTTCTTT
CDR3aa: CSVEGREDTNTEAFF

len: 14
d_gene: TRBD2
j_gene: TRBJ2-1
v_gene: TRBV2
abundance: -
CDR3nt: TGTGCCAGCAGTGACGTTAGCGGGGCCGGTGAGCAGTTCTTC
CDR3aa: CASSDVSGAGEQFF

len: 15
d_gene: TRBD2
j_gene: TRBJ2-1
v_gene: TRBV6-5
abundance: -
CDR3nt: TGTGCCAGCAGTAAGACGACTAGCGGGAACGATGAGCAGTTCTTC
CDR3aa: CASSKTTSGNDEQFF

len: 16
d_gene: TRBD1
j_gene: TRBJ2-2
v_gene: TRBV28
abundance: once
CDR3nt: TGTGCCAGCATCCCCCCCGGGACAGGGGGCGCCGGGGAGCTGTTTTTT
CDR3aa: CASIPPGTGGAGELFF

len: 17
d_gene: -
j_gene: TRBJ1-3
v_gene: TRBV24-1
abundance: -
CDR3nt: TGTGCCACCAGTGATTTAAGTAAGCCCTTGGAGGGAAACACCATATATTTT
CDR3aa: CATSDLSKPLEGNTIYF

len: 13
d_gene: -
j_gene: TRBJ1-1
v_gene: TRBV7-8
abundance: few
CDR3nt: TGTGCCAGCAGCTCGTCCAGGAACACTGAAGCTTTCTTT
CDR3aa: CASSSSRNTEAFF

len: 12
d_gene: -
j_gene: TRBJ1-2
v_gene: TRBV18
abundance: many
CDR3nt: TGTGCCAGCTCAGCAGGGGATGTTGGCTACACCTTC
CDR3aa: CASSAGDVGYTF

len: 15
d_gene: -
j_gene: TRBJ1-1
v_gene: TRBV5-6
abundance: -
CDR3nt: TGTGCCAGCAGCGTAGGACAGAGAGTGAACACTGAAGCTTTCTTT
CDR3aa: CASSVGQRVNTEAFF

len: 17
d_gene: -
j_gene: TRBJ2-1
v_gene: TRBV19
abundance: -
CDR3nt: TGTGCCAGTAGCCGCCAGGGGCGCCTCGGGGGAAACAATGAGCAGTTCTTC
CDR3aa: CASSRQGRLGGNNEQFF

len: 19
d_gene: TRBD2
j_gene: TRBJ2-3
v_gene: TRBV30
abundance: -
CDR3nt: TGTGCCTGGGGAAAATTAGCGGGGGGGCATCGAATTCTCACAGATACGCAGTATTTT
CDR3aa: CAWGKLAGGHRILTDTQYF

len: 11
d_gene: -
j_gene: TRBJ1-1
v_gene: TRBV6-6
abundance: -
CDR3nt: TGTGCCAGCAGAAAGACCAATGAGGCTTTCTTT
CDR3aa: CASRKTNEAFF

len: 20
d_gene: -
j_gene: TRBJ2-1
v_gene: TRBV27
abundance: -
CDR3nt: TGTGCCGCAGTTCGTGGTCCGGGACAGGGAAGCGGGGGTTCCTACAATGAGCAGTTCTTC
CDR3aa: CAAVRGPGQGSGGSYNEQFF

len: 15
d_gene: -
j_gene: TRBJ1-1
v_gene: TRBV19
abundance: many
CDR3nt: TGTGCCAGTAGTTTGTCGGGGCCGGGGAAGACTGAAGCTTTCTTT
CDR3aa: CASSLSGPGKTEAFF

len: 14
d_gene: -
j_gene: TRBJ1-1
v_gene: TRBV6-5
abundance: -
CDR3nt: TGTGCCAGCAGTCACCAGGGTCTTACCGCTGAAGCTTTCTTT
CDR3aa: CASSHQGLTAEAFF

len: 17
d_gene: -
j_gene: TRBJ1-5
v_gene: TRBV19
abundance: -
CDR3nt: TGTGCCAGTAACCTACGAGGGCGAGGAGGGGTTGGTCAGCCCCAGCATTTT
CDR3aa: CASNLRGRGGVGQPQHF

len: 16
d_gene: -
j_gene: TRBJ1-3
v_gene: TRBV19
abundance: -
CDR3nt: TGTGCCAGTAGTACTGGGACCGTCCGCTCTGGAAACACCATATATTTT
CDR3aa: CASSTGTVRSGNTIYF

len: 14
d_gene: TRBD1
j_gene: TRBJ1-5
v_gene: TRBV28
abundance: -
CDR3nt: TGTGCCAGCAGTAGAGGACAGGGGAATCAGCCCCAGCATTTT
CDR3aa: CASSRGQGNQPQHF

len: 16
d_gene: TRBD2
j_gene: TRBJ2-7
v_gene: TRBV2
abundance: -
CDR3nt: TGTGCCAGCAGTGAAGTGGGGCGGGAGGGCCTGTACGAGCAGTACTTC
CDR3aa: CASSEVGREGLYEQYF

len: 16
d_gene: -
j_gene: TRBJ2-7
v_gene: TRBV11-2
abundance: -
CDR3nt: TGTGCCAGCAGCCCCAGGGGCGGGACCCTTCCCTACGAGCAGTACTTC
CDR3aa: CASSPRGGTLPYEQYF

len: 14
d_gene: TRBD1
j_gene: TRBJ2-5
v_gene: TRBV19
abundance: -
CDR3nt: TGTGCCAGTAGTCCGGGGACAGGACAAGAGACCCAGTACTTC
CDR3aa: CASSPGTGQETQYF

len: 15
d_gene: -
j_gene: TRBJ1-1
v_gene: TRBV19
abundance: once
CDR3nt: TGTGCCAGTAGTATAGCCCCCGGAGGGCACACTGAAGCTTTCTTT
CDR3aa: CASSIAPGGHTEAFF

len: 15
d_gene: -
j_gene: TRBJ2-7
v_gene: TRBV5-4
abundance: once
CDR3nt: TGTGCCAGCAGAACCGGAGGGGGAAGCTCCTACGAGCAGTACTTC
CDR3aa: CASRTGGGSSYEQYF

len: 16
d_gene: TRBD2
j_gene: TRBJ2-1
v_gene: TRBV27
abundance: -
CDR3nt: TGTGCCAGCAATAGACTAGCGGGAGGACCCTACAATGAGCAGTTCTTC
CDR3aa: CASNRLAGGPYNEQFF

len: 15
d_gene: -
j_gene: TRBJ2-3
v_gene: TRBV5-8
abundance: -
CDR3nt: TGTGCCAGCAGCGGGGGGAGTGGGCGCACAGATACGCAGTATTTT
CDR3aa: CASSGGSGRTDTQYF

len: 17
d_gene: -
j_gene: TRBJ1-4
v_gene: TRBV5-4
abundance: -
CDR3nt: TGTGCCAGCAGCTCCTTGGACGTGGGGGTGACTAATGAAAAACTGTTTTTT
CDR3aa: CASSSLDVGVTNEKLFF

len: 17
d_gene: TRBD1
j_gene: TRBJ1-2
v_gene: TRBV6-6
abundance: -
CDR3nt: TGTGCCAGCAGCCGACAACAACCCGGACAGGGGGTAGTTGGCTACACCTTC
CDR3aa: CASSRQQPGQGVVGYTF

len: 15
d_gene: TRBD1
j_gene: TRBJ2-7
v_gene: TRBV28
abundance: -
CDR3nt: TGTGCCAGCAGGTTCGGACAGGGGGCACCAGGCGAGCAGTACTTC
CDR3aa: CASRFGQGAPGEQYF

len: 14
d_gene: -
j_gene: TRBJ1-5
v_gene: TRBV4-2
abundance: -
CDR3nt: TGTGCCAGCAGCCAAGACTGGGGAAATCAGCCCCAGCATTTT
CDR3aa: CASSQDWGNQPQHF

len: 12
d_gene: TRBD1
j_gene: TRBJ1-1
v_gene: TRBV9
abundance: -
CDR3nt: TGTGCCAGCAGCAGAGGACAGGGTGAAGCTTTCTTT
CDR3aa: CASSRGQGEAFF

len: 14
d_gene: -
j_gene: TRBJ1-2
v_gene: TRBV10-1
abundance: -
CDR3nt: TGCGCCAGCATCGTTCCCAGGGTCTTAAATGGCTACACCTTC
CDR3aa: CASIVPRVLNGYTF

len: 16
d_gene: -
j_gene: TRBJ2-7
v_gene: TRBV5-4
abundance: -
CDR3nt: TGTGCCAGCAGCTCCCCCCGTGCCGGAACCTCCTACGAGCAGTACTTC
CDR3aa: CASSSPRAGTSYEQYF

len: 17
d_gene: TRBD2
j_gene: TRBJ2-4
v_gene: TRBV7-3
abundance: -
CDR3nt: TGTGCCAGCAGCTTAACAACGACTAGCGGGAGCAAAAACATTCAGTACTTC
CDR3aa: CASSLTTTSGSKNIQYF

len: 17
d_gene: -
j_gene: TRBJ2-7
v_gene: TRBV4-2
abundance: -
CDR3nt: TGTGCCAGCAGCCAAGATGCAATCCCTTCCCCTCCATCCGAGCAGTACTTC
CDR3aa: CASSQDAIPSPPSEQYF